The 10 T cell receptor beta chains presented below share a single source sample, sequenced in a study of breast tumors, draining lymph nodes, adjacent tissues. TCRdb independently ran MiXCR on the multiplex PCR reads; one entry per CDR3 protein. The table shows under 300,000 distinct CDR3 sequences, with approximately 36% occurring only once. The lymph nodes were axillary draining lymph nodes from breast cancer patients. The sample was axillary lymph node tissue. The receptors stem from a female donor with breast cancer. Some clones in this sample may be carry-over from other donors' samples.

At least ten counts were recorded for this clonotype. J is TRBJ2-2 and V is TRBV2; the match to TRBD1 covers 7 bases. The CDR3 covers 14 residues. Germline CDR1 reads SNHLY; CDR2 reads FYNNEI. The J segment lost 1 base and the V segment lost 7 bases, leaving 3 bases of the junction unmatched. The CDR3 is CASKRTGNTGELFF. CDR3 nucleotide sequence: TGTGCCAGCAAAAGGACAGGGAACACCGGGGAGCTGTTTTTT.

This clonotype was seen only a few times. The chain employs TRBV6-1 and TRBJ2-3; 10 bases are a match to TRBD1. The CDR3 runs to 15 residues. V lost 7 bases, J lost 3 bases, and 7 bases stayed unmatched. Per the germline V gene, CDR1 is MNHNS and CDR2 is SASEGT. CDR3 loop: CASTAGQGSTDTQYF. Here the CDR3 DNA reads TGTGCCAGCACCGCGGGACAGGGGTCTACAGATACGCAGTATTTT.

The V call is TRBV6-6, the J call TRBJ2-5; D gene uncertain. The CDR3 spans 12 residues. Germline V gene data show CDR1 as MNHNY and CDR2 as SVGAGI (reference sequence). Trimming cost V 7 bases and J 7 bases, with 13 bases left between them. This chain's CDR3 is CASIQAMGTQYF. In nucleotides, the CDR3 is TGTGCCAGCATCCAAGCGATGGGGACCCAGTACTTC.

This clonotype was counted many times. J is TRBJ2-7 and V is TRBV3-1; D is unclear. V dropped 1 base and J dropped 3 bases, with 7 bases sitting between them. Germline CDR1 LGHDT, CDR2 YNNKEL (reference sequence). The length of the CDR3 is 13 residues. The CDR3 reads CASSQGLFYEQYF. CDR3 in DNA: TGTGCCAGCAGCCAAGGACTGTTCTACGAGCAGTACTTC.

This clonotype was detected many times. The CDR3 here is CASSEYGAGGGSEKLFF. The CDR3 DNA is TGTGCCAGCAGTGAATATGGAGCAGGGGGAGGGAGTGAAAAACTGTTTTTT. The chain links TRBV25-1 to TRBJ1-4, with 7 bases lining up with TRBD1. Germline CDR1 and CDR2: MGHDK and SYGVNS. The CDR3 extends over 17 amino acids. V shed 0 bases, J shed 7 bases, and the junction held 11 bases outside the gene matches.

The sample holds a few counts of this clonotype. V is TRBV19 and J is TRBJ2-2; TRBD1 or TRBD2 may be the D gene (5 bases each). CDR1 and CDR2 from the germline V gene are LNHDA and SQIVND (reference sequence). V gave up 6 bases and J gave up 4 bases, with 27 bases separating them. This CDR3 has 19 residues. The CDR3 DNA reads as TGTGCCAGTAGCTCTTCCCCCACTATCGCAGGGAGAGGCACCGGGGAGCTGTTTTTT. Protein: CASSSSPTIAGRGTGELFF.

This chain connects TRBV5-1 to TRBJ2-1, with 9 nucleotides matching TRBD1. This CDR3 has 16 residues. V lost 3 bases, J lost 4 bases, and 8 bases stayed unmatched. Looked up from germline, CDR1 is SGHRS and CDR2 is YFSETQ. The chain's CDR3 is CASSYFMTGGYNEQFF. Here the CDR3 DNA reads TGCGCCAGCAGCTACTTCATGACAGGGGGATACAATGAGCAGTTCTTC.

This clonotype was observed at least ten times. The chain employs TRBV5-4 and TRBJ2-7, with 7 bases identical to TRBD1. Germline lookup yields CDR1 SGHNT and CDR2 YYREEE (reference sequence). The CDR3 has 14 amino acids. V gave up 3 bases and J gave up 3 bases; unmatched junction bases: 6. CDR3 residues: CASSSSTGRYEQYF. The CDR3 DNA reads TGTGCCAGCAGCTCCTCGACAGGGCGCTACGAGCAGTACTTC.

This rearrangement joins TRBV24-1 to TRBJ1-4; tentative D call: TRBD1 (5 bases). Germline-derived CDR1 and CDR2 are KGHDR and SFDVKD. The V end lost 1 base, the J end lost 7 bases, and 12 bases lay between the germline ends. CDR3 length: 15 residues. The CDR3 sequence is CATSDLRLGREKLFF. CDR3 nucleotides: TGTGCCACCAGTGATTTAAGGCTGGGGCGTGAAAAACTGTTTTTT.

The chain uses TRBV7-9 and TRBJ2-7; 10 bases align to TRBD2. V dropped 1 base and J dropped 1; count of bases not matched to a gene: 16. This CDR3 contains 20 residues. CDR1 is SEHNR and CDR2 is FQNEAQ in the germline V gene (reference sequence). The CDR3 nucleotides are TGTGCCAGCAGCTTAGTCCCCGGGACTAGCGCCGAGATGTGGTCCTACGAGCAGTACTTC. This sequence encodes CASSLVPGTSAEMWSYEQYF.